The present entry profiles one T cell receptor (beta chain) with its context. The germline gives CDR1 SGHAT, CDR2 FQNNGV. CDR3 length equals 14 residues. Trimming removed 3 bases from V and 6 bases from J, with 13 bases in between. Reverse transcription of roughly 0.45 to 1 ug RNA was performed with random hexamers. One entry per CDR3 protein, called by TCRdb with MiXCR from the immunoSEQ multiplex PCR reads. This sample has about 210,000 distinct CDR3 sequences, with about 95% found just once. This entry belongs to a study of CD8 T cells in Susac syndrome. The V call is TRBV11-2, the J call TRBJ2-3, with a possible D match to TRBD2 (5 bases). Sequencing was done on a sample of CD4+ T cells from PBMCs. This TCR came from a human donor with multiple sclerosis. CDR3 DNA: TGTGCCAGCAGCTTTCGGGGATTTTCGGATACGCAGTATTTT. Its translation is CASSFRGFSDTQYF.